Each of the 2 T cell receptor beta chains below was sequenced from the same sample in a study of neurological immune-mediated disorders. MiXCR was run by TCRdb on the 5' RACE reads, yielding one entry per CDR3 protein. The repertoire holds roughly 60,000 distinct CDR3 sequences, with 3.5% to 4.5% as singletons. The sample taken for sequencing was PBMCs. All receptors derive from a woman between 50 and 59 years old with multiple sclerosis.

In this sample, this clonotype turned up many times. The V and J genes are TRBV20-1 and TRBJ1-5; D not resolved. Germline values: CDR1 DFQATT, CDR2 SNEGSKA (reference sequence). There are 13 residues in the CDR3. V was shortened by 3 bases and J by 0 bases, with 6 bases between the two germline ends. In DNA form, the CDR3 reads TGCAGTGCTAGGACGGGTAGCAATCAGCCCCAGCATTTT. This gives the protein CSARTGSNQPQHF.

Many counts were recorded for this clonotype. The chain couples TRBV5-6 to TRBJ2-5, with D possibly matching TRBD1 (7 bases). The CDR3 has 13 amino acids. Deletions cut 4 bases from V and 7 bases from J, with 14 bases between. The germline gives CDR1 SGHDT, CDR2 YYEEEE. The CDR3 DNA is TGTGCCAGCAGCCCGGGGGACAGAGGGACCCAGTACTTC. This translates into CASSPGDRGTQYF.